A selection of T cell receptor beta chains follows, all from one sample in a study of T cell changes during pregnancy in multiple sclerosis. Libraries were prepared by immunoSEQ multiplex PCR; TCRdb keeps only in-frame clonotypes and omits some of them. The repertoire holds some 100,000 clones, with over 80% as singletons. Sequences were derived from peripheral blood, sampled after pregnancy. The source is a female donor with multiple sclerosis, enrolled in a pregnancy study. Both conserved end residues are part of each CDR3. D genes are given only for firm matches. The size entry is marked missing in some rows and otherwise reads once, few, many or a size class.

clone size,D gene,V gene,J gene,CDR3 protein,CDR3 DNA
.,.,TRBV20-1,TRBJ2-7,CSATRLDEQYF,TGCAGTGCCACTCGACTAGACGAGCAGTACTTC
.,.,TRBV11-3,TRBJ1-1,CASSSPTGLRNTEAFF,TGTGCCAGCAGCTCACCGACGGGTCTTAGGAACACTGAAGCTTTCTTT
.,.,TRBV19,TRBJ1-2,CASSTDILGGYTF,TGTGCCAGTAGTACAGACATTCTGGGCGGCTACACCTTC
.,.,TRBV30,TRBJ1-4,CAWSGRAWEKLFF,TGTGCCTGGAGTGGGAGGGCTTGGGAAAAACTGTTTTTT
.,.,TRBV6-5,TRBJ1-1,CASSYGAGVDTEAFF,TGTGCCAGCAGTTACGGGGCAGGGGTGGACACTGAAGCTTTCTTT
.,.,TRBV19,TRBJ1-5,CASSIGGRGQPQHF,TGTGCCAGTAGTATAGGAGGCAGGGGACAGCCCCAGCATTTT
.,TRBD1,TRBV5-6,TRBJ1-4,CASSHFEDRVSEKLFF,TGTGCCAGCAGTCACTTCGAGGACAGGGTTAGTGAAAAACTGTTTTTT
once,.,TRBV5-1,TRBJ2-3,CASSLTGSTDTQYF,TGCGCCAGCAGCTTGACAGGTAGCACAGATACGCAGTATTTT
.,.,TRBV30,TRBJ2-2,CAWSLIQGSGELFF,TGTGCCTGGAGTCTAATACAGGGCTCCGGGGAGCTGTTTTTT
.,.,TRBV7-9,TRBJ1-2,CASSLATGNYGYTF,TGTGCCAGCAGCTTAGCTACAGGGAACTATGGCTACACCTTC
once,TRBD1,TRBV6-1,TRBJ1-2,CASTMTGSDGYTF,TGTGCCAGCACCATGACAGGGAGCGACGGCTACACCTTC
.,TRBD1,TRBV6-5,TRBJ1-1,CASRSSGGSTEAFF,TGTGCCAGCAGGTCCTCAGGGGGGAGCACTGAAGCTTTCTTT
.,TRBD1,TRBV30,TRBJ1-6,CAWGGQANSPLHF,TGTGCCTGGGGGGGACAGGCCAATTCACCCCTCCACTTT
.,TRBD1,TRBV5-6,TRBJ2-7,CASSWGQYEQYF,TGTGCCAGCAGCTGGGGACAGTACGAGCAGTACTTC
.,.,TRBV6-1,TRBJ1-6,CASSPVPGSPLHF,TGTGCCAGCAGTCCCGTACCGGGTTCACCCCTCCACTTT
.,TRBD2,TRBV2,TRBJ2-5,CASSSTGTSGSLQETQYF,TGTGCCAGCAGTTCCACCGGGACTAGCGGATCTCTTCAAGAGACCCAGTACTTC
.,.,TRBV5-1,TRBJ2-5,CASSLVRETQYF,TGCGCCAGCAGCTTGGTTCGGGAGACCCAGTACTTC
.,.,TRBV28,TRBJ2-7,CASTSYRRPYEQYF,TGTGCCAGCACCTCGTACAGGAGACCCTACGAGCAGTACTTC
once,.,TRBV6-1,TRBJ2-7,CASSESDSLEQYF,TGTGCCAGCAGTGAATCAGATTCACTAGAGCAGTACTTC
.,TRBD1,TRBV11-3,TRBJ2-4,CASSSMTGSGIQYF,TGTGCCAGCAGCTCCATGACAGGGAGCGGCATTCAGTACTTC
.,TRBD1,TRBV5-1,TRBJ1-1,CASSLEQGAMGTEAFF,TGCGCCAGCAGCTTGGAACAGGGGGCGATGGGGACTGAAGCTTTCTTT
.,.,TRBV19,TRBJ1-5,CASRATGNNQPQHF,TGTGCCAGTAGGGCGACTGGAAACAATCAGCCCCAGCATTTT
.,.,TRBV28,TRBJ1-5,CASSLLGNNQPQHF,TGTGCCAGCAGTTTACTCGGTAACAATCAGCCCCAGCATTTT
.,.,TRBV7-2,TRBJ2-7,CASSPLMVSYEQYF,TGTGCCAGCAGCCCCCTAATGGTCTCCTACGAGCAGTACTTC
.,.,TRBV30,TRBJ1-2,CAWSVRQGIRGYTF,TGTGCCTGGAGTGTACGGCAGGGTATTAGGGGCTACACCTTC
.,.,TRBV10-3,TRBJ2-5,CAISESKVGETQYF,TGTGCCATCAGTGAGTCAAAGGTCGGGGAGACCCAGTACTTC
.,.,TRBV4-3,TRBJ2-1,CASSPREQGRDEQFF,TGCGCCAGCAGCCCCCGGGAACAGGGTCGAGATGAGCAGTTCTTC
.,TRBD1,TRBV19,TRBJ2-7,CASSTNRGRGYEQYF,TGTGCCAGTAGTACAAACAGGGGGCGCGGCTACGAGCAGTACTTC
.,TRBD2,TRBV6-1,TRBJ2-1,CASSAPGLAGGLSYNEQFF,TGTGCCAGCAGTGCCCCGGGACTAGCGGGAGGTCTTTCCTACAATGAGCAGTTCTTC
.,.,TRBV30,TRBJ2-7,CASPRDSSGSYEQYF,TGTGCCTCTCCCCGGGACTCCTCCGGGTCCTACGAGCAGTACTTC
.,.,TRBV4-1,TRBJ2-3,CASSQTLGAEITDTQYF,TGCGCCAGCAGCCAAACATTAGGGGCGGAGATCACAGATACGCAGTATTTT
.,.,TRBV15,TRBJ1-5,CATSREYRVGQPQHF,TGTGCCACCAGCAGAGAATACAGGGTTGGTCAGCCCCAGCATTTT
.,.,TRBV29-1,TRBJ2-7,CSVEETRASYEQYF,TGCAGCGTTGAAGAGACCAGGGCGTCGTACGAGCAGTACTTC
few,TRBD1,TRBV18,TRBJ1-1,CASSDRADTEAFF,TGTGCCAGCTCGGACAGGGCGGACACTGAAGCTTTCTTT
.,TRBD2,TRBV5-4,TRBJ2-1,CASSLVASGEDEQFF,TGTGCCAGCAGCTTGGTGGCTAGCGGGGAGGATGAGCAGTTCTTC
.,TRBD2,TRBV5-1,TRBJ2-1,CASSPIAGGEYNEQFF,TGCGCCAGCAGCCCGATAGCGGGAGGCGAATACAATGAGCAGTTCTTC
.,TRBD2,TRBV27,TRBJ2-7,CASGGFGRTYEQYF,TGTGCCAGCGGAGGGTTCGGGAGGACCTACGAGCAGTACTTC
.,.,TRBV5-4,TRBJ2-5,CASSLAQLHQETQYF,TGTGCCAGCAGCTTGGCGCAGTTGCACCAAGAGACCCAGTACTTC
.,.,TRBV11-3,TRBJ1-6,CASSPAGGIGNSPLHF,TGTGCCAGCAGCCCTGCCGGGGGGATTGGTAATTCACCCCTCCACTTT
.,.,TRBV1,TRBJ2-1,CTSSQDQGLAGSYNEQFF,TGCACCAGCAGCCAAGATCAGGGACTAGCGGGGTCCTACAATGAGCAGTTCTTC
.,.,TRBV28,TRBJ1-4,CASNNPRTEVYNEKLFF,TGTGCCAGCAATAACCCCCGGACAGAGGTCTATAATGAAAAACTGTTTTTT
once,TRBD2,TRBV7-6,TRBJ2-1,CARGISGKRPNEQFF,TGTGCCAGGGGGATTAGCGGGAAAAGACCCAATGAGCAGTTCTTC
.,.,TRBV5-1,TRBJ1-6,CASSLTRALSPLHF,TGCGCCAGCAGCTTGACCAGGGCCCTTTCACCCCTCCACTTT
.,.,TRBV5-4,TRBJ2-1,CASSFHPNEQFF,TGTGCCAGCAGCTTTCATCCAAATGAGCAGTTCTTC
once,TRBD1,TRBV18,TRBJ2-5,CASTPGTGGQETQYF,TGTGCCAGCACCCCGGGCACAGGGGGCCAAGAGACCCAGTACTTC
.,TRBD1,TRBV28,TRBJ1-3,CASSPGTAGNTIYF,TGTGCCAGCAGTCCCGGGACAGCTGGAAACACCATATATTTT
once,TRBD2,TRBV15,TRBJ2-7,CATSLAGGREQYF,TGTGCCACCAGCCTAGCGGGAGGGCGGGAGCAGTACTTC
once,.,TRBV7-9,TRBJ1-1,CASSLGDRRDTEAFF,TGTGCCAGCAGCTTAGGAGACAGGCGAGACACTGAAGCTTTCTTT
.,.,TRBV9,TRBJ2-6,CASTPGSLGANVLTF,TGTGCCAGCACTCCAGGGTCTCTGGGGGCCAACGTCCTGACTTTC
.,TRBD2,TRBV7-8,TRBJ2-5,CASSGRLIGRTQETQYF,TGTGCCAGCAGCGGACGACTTATCGGGAGGACCCAAGAGACCCAGTACTTC
.,.,TRBV29-1,TRBJ1-6,CSVEDQPSAEASSYNSPLHF,TGCAGCGTTGAAGATCAACCTTCGGCAGAGGCGAGTTCCTATAATTCACCCCTCCACTTT
few,.,TRBV27,TRBJ2-5,CASSHSFQETQYF,TGTGCCAGCAGTCACTCGTTTCAAGAGACCCAGTACTTC
.,.,TRBV11-3,TRBJ1-1,CASSLGGQRNTEAFF,TGTGCCAGCAGCTTGGGAGGGCAGAGGAACACTGAAGCTTTCTTT